Included here is one T cell receptor (beta chain) sequence, with context. Other DNA sequences of this sample code for an identical CDR3. The authors' processing: Amplifying reference gene primers gave estimates of nucleated cell counts. Repertoires were generated with immunoSEQ multiplex PCR, while TCRdb's copy carries only in-frame clones and drops some. V and J calls and clone size are copied from that table; D and trimming were computed from the DNA. The repertoire holds 300,000 to 400,000 clones, with about nine tenths as singletons. Seattle enrolled patients during active infection and tracked them longitudinally. This entry belongs to a study of blood T cell repertoires in COVID-19. Whole-study context: Acute and convalescent COVID-19 specimens originated in the United States, Italy and Spain. In each case, the material was cDNA or gDNA derived from T cells, B-cell-depleted T cells, or PBMCs.

CDR1 and CDR2 (germline): SEHNR, FQNEAQ (reference sequence). V lost 4 bases and J lost 0, with 2 bases in between. This CDR3 has 12 residues. What was sequenced was peripheral blood. The rearrangement uses TRBV7-9 and TRBJ2-3; D unclear. The TCR was taken from a woman in her twenties or thirties with COVID-19, enrolled during active disease. In DNA form, the CDR3 reads TGTGCCAGCAGCTCTAGCACAGATACGCAGTATTTT. Translating it yields CASSSSTDTQYF.